One and the same sample provided the 20 T cell receptor beta chains below, sequenced in a study of blood T cells in healthy people across ages. Combining a sample-barcoded 5' primer with a J-beta primer mix, a second PCR ran for roughly 6 to 12 cycles. Using its own MiXCR run on the 5' RACE reads, TCRdb lists one record per CDR3 protein. The sample includes just under 550,000 distinct CDR3 sequences, less than 25% of them seen just once. These data were likewise used in another study, on T cells of mothers and their children.

Sequenced: blood. Receptor source: a boy between 5 and 17 years old in good health.

In its sample, this clonotype was seen a few times. The chain recombines TRBV20-1 with TRBJ2-1; 8 positions agree with TRBD1. Losses at the gene ends were 6 bases for V and 7 bases for J; bases not matched to a gene: 14. This CDR3 has 15 residues. CDR1 and CDR2 from the germline V gene are DFQATT and SNEGSKA (reference sequence). This chain's CDR3 is CSAFTQGARVNEQFF. The CDR3 DNA reads TGCAGTGCCTTCACCCAGGGGGCGCGGGTGAATGAGCAGTTCTTC.

This chain connects TRBV6-1 to TRBJ2-6; no firm D call. This CDR3 contains 18 residues. Germline assignment: CDR1 MNHNS and CDR2 SASEGT. Trimming took 0 bases from V and 0 from J, leaving 12 bases between them. The CDR3 is CASSEAPVSYSGANVLTF. The CDR3 DNA follows: TGTGCCAGCAGTGAAGCCCCAGTTTCCTACTCTGGGGCCAACGTCCTGACTTTC.

The rearrangement links TRBV6-1 to TRBJ2-2; D perhaps matches TRBD2 (6 bases). Trimming removed 4 bases at V and 1 base at J, with 10 bases between. Germline V lookup: CDR1 MNHNS, CDR2 SASEGT. CDR3 length: 15 amino acids. CDR3 protein: CASSVGTLNTGELFF. CDR3 DNA sequence: TGTGCCAGCAGTGTCGGGACTCTGAACACCGGGGAGCTGTTTTTT.

The chain links TRBV29-1 to TRBJ1-1; no definite D call. V was pared by 4 bases and J by 0 bases, with 9 bases between. The V gene's germline CDR1 is SQVTM and CDR2 ANQGSEA. The CDR3 contains 13 residues. Here the CDR3 reads CSVARTLNTEAFF. In DNA form, the CDR3 reads TGCAGCGTTGCCCGAACCTTGAACACTGAAGCTTTCTTT.

The chain recombines TRBV9 with TRBJ2-5; possibly TRBD1 for D (5 bases). Trimming removed 0 bases at V and 2 bases at J, with 11 bases between. This CDR3 comprises 15 residues. The germline gives CDR1 SGDLS, CDR2 YYNGEE. DNA for the CDR3: TGTGCCAGCAGCGTAGGATCAGGGCCTCAAGAGACCCAGTACTTC. Translated: CASSVGSGPQETQYF.

This clonotype was found a few times. The V call is TRBV7-2, the J call TRBJ2-1; D is possibly TRBD1 or TRBD2 (5 bases each). This CDR3 has 16 amino acids. CDR1 and CDR2 (germline): SGHTA, FQGNSA. V dropped 0 bases and J dropped 4 bases, with 13 bases sitting between them. CDR3: CASSLAGRGVYNEQFF. For the CDR3, the DNA is TGTGCCAGCAGCTTAGCGGGAAGAGGGGTGTACAATGAGCAGTTCTTC.

The V gene is TRBV15, the J gene TRBJ1-5; perhaps TRBD1 as D (5 bases). This CDR3 has 13 residues. Germline V gives CDR1 LNHNV, CDR2 YYDKDF (reference sequence). V was shortened by 9 bases and J by 7 bases, with 16 bases between the two germline ends. The CDR3 coding sequence is TGTGCCACGAGGGACGGACCGGGGCAGCCCCAGCATTTT. It translates to CATRDGPGQPQHF.

The rearrangement uses TRBV7-2 and TRBJ2-1; 9 positions agree with TRBD2. V gave up 3 bases and J gave up 8 bases; unmatched junction bases: 5. CDR1 and CDR2 (germline): SGHTA, FQGNSA. The CDR3 spans 14 residues. The CDR3 nucleotides read TGTGCCAGCAGCTTTGCGGGAGGGGTGGATGAGCAGTTCTTC. As protein: CASSFAGGVDEQFF.

The rearrangement uses TRBV7-3 and TRBJ2-5, with TRBD2 matching over 8 bases. The J call may be in error: the DNA end matches TRBJ2-1 better. Looked up from germline, CDR1 is SGHTA and CDR2 is FQGTGA. The CDR3 totals 15 residues. The CDR3 coding sequence is TGTGCCAGCAGCTCAATATCCGGGACTAGAGGCGAGCAGTTCTTC. Amino acid sequence: CASSSISGTRGEQFF.

The rearrangement joins TRBV20-1 to TRBJ2-1, with D uncertain. The last part of the DNA fits TRBJ2-7 better; the J call may be wrong. There are 15 residues in the CDR3. CDR1 is DFQATT and CDR2 is SNEGSKA in the germline V gene (reference sequence). The CDR3 sequence is CSARNWTSLAYEQYF. The DNA for the CDR3 is TGCAGTGCTAGAAACTGGACGAGTTTAGCCTACGAGCAGTACTTC.

The V and J genes are TRBV12-3 or TRBV12-4 and TRBJ2-2, with D hard to call. The CDR3 loop spans 15 amino acids. V lost 1 base and J 3 bases, leaving 9 bases between the germline ends. The DNA for the CDR3 is TGTGCCAGCAGTTTAGAGGCAGAACACACCGGGGAGCTGTTTTTT. Translation: CASSLEAEHTGELFF.

This CDR3 is CASSHEFRGGNQPQHF. As DNA, the CDR3 is TGTGCCAGCAGTCACGAGTTCAGGGGTGGCAATCAGCCCCAGCATTTT. V is TRBV12-3 or TRBV12-4 and J is TRBJ1-5; tentatively, D is TRBD1 (6 bases). CDR3 length equals 16 residues. The V and J ends lost 5 bases and 2 bases respectively, with 16 bases between them.

This clonotype turned up a few times. This rearrangement joins TRBV15 to TRBJ2-1; possibly TRBD1 or TRBD2 for D (5 bases each). This CDR3 comprises 13 residues. Germline values: CDR1 LNHNV, CDR2 YYDKDF (reference sequence). The V and J ends lost 6 bases and 7 bases respectively, with 13 bases between them. The CDR3 DNA reads as TGTGCCACCAGGGGGCAGGACTTTAATGAGCAGTTCTTC. As protein: CATRGQDFNEQFF.

The gene calls are TRBV7-9 and TRBJ2-3, with a weak D call TRBD2 (6 bases). V was pared by 0 bases and J by 9 bases, with 13 bases between. The V gene's germline CDR1 is SEHNR and CDR2 FQNEAQ (reference sequence). This CDR3 is 14 amino acids long. CDR3 sequence reads: CASSLAVSEGTQYF. DNA for the CDR3: TGTGCCAGCAGCTTAGCGGTTTCGGAGGGCACGCAGTATTTT.

V is TRBV6-2 or TRBV6-3 and J is TRBJ2-1; 14 bases align to TRBD2. J gave up 8 bases and V 6 bases, and 9 bases lay outside the gene matches. The germline gives CDR1 MNHEY, CDR2 SVGEGT. The CDR3 sequence is 16 residues long. CDR3 DNA sequence: TGTGCCAGCAGCGCCCCGGGACTAGCGGGAGTCGATGAGCAGTTCTTC. Its protein is CASSAPGLAGVDEQFF.

CDR3 amino acids: CASSGGRGTGNYGYTF. The CDR3 DNA is TGTGCCAGCAGCGGAGGACGAGGGACAGGGAACTATGGCTACACCTTC. J is TRBJ1-2 and V is TRBV9, with 9 bases lining up with TRBD1. This CDR3 is built from 16 residues. Germline CDR1 reads SGDLS; CDR2 reads YYNGEE. V was pared by 3 bases and J by 2 bases, with 8 bases of the junction left unmatched.

The chain employs TRBV20-1 and TRBJ2-5, with D possibly being TRBD1 or TRBD2 (5 bases each). This CDR3 is built from 14 residues. The ends were cut back, 2 bases at V and 5 bases at J, with 15 bases in the middle. The germline gives CDR1 DFQATT, CDR2 SNEGSKA (reference sequence). The CDR3 bases are TGCAGTGCTAGATTAGTGGGGGTAGGGGAGACCCAGTACTTC. This gives the protein CSARLVGVGETQYF.

This clonotype has more than one count but fewer than ten. The J gene is TRBJ2-5, the V gene TRBV27; D assignment may be TRBD1 or TRBD2 (5 bases each). V lost 0 bases and J 0 bases, leaving 8 bases between the germline ends. CDR3 size: 15 residues. CDR1 is MNHEY and CDR2 is SMNVEV in the germline V gene (reference sequence). The CDR3 loop is CASSLSWGYQETQYF. For the CDR3, the DNA is TGTGCCAGCAGTTTATCGTGGGGGTACCAAGAGACCCAGTACTTC.

This clonotype was seen a handful of times. V and J are TRBV29-1 and TRBJ2-2; 8 bases fit TRBD1. Per the germline V gene, CDR1 is SQVTM and CDR2 is ANQGSEA. Losses at the gene ends were 6 bases for V and 3 bases for J; bases not matched to a gene: 6. This CDR3 contains 14 residues. The CDR3 sequence: CSVWTGLDTGELFF. CDR3 DNA sequence: TGCAGCGTGTGGACAGGGTTGGACACCGGGGAGCTGTTTTTT.

CDR3 DNA: TGTGCCAGCAGTCCTTACAGGGTCGGTGACACTGAAGCTTTCTTT. Its protein is CASSPYRVGDTEAFF. This chain links TRBV27 with TRBJ1-1, with TRBD1 as a possible D gene (6 bases). The CDR3 consists of 15 residues. Between the trimmed V and J ends, which lost 5 bases and 3 bases, there was a span of 16 bases. The germline V gene encodes CDR1 MNHEY and CDR2 SMNVEV (reference sequence).